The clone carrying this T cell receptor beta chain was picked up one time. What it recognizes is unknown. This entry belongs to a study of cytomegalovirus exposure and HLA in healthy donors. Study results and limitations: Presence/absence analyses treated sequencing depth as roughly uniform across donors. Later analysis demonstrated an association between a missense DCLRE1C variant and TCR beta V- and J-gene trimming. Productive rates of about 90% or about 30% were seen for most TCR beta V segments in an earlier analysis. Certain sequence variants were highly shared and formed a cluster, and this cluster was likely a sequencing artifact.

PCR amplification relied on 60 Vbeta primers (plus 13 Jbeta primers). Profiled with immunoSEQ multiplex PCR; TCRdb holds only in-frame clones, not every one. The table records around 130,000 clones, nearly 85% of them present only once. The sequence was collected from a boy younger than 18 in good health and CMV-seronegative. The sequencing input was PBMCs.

The CDR3 coding sequence is TGTGCCAGCAGTGGCCAAAAACTAGCGGGGCTCACAGATACGCAGTATTTT. Amino acid sequence: CASSGQKLAGLTDTQYF. The V call is TRBV25-1, the J call TRBJ2-3, with TRBD2 matching 10 bases. Trimming took 4 bases from V and 2 from J; bases not matched to a gene: 9. The germline V gene has CDR1 MGHDK and CDR2 SYGVNS. CDR3 length: 17 amino acids.